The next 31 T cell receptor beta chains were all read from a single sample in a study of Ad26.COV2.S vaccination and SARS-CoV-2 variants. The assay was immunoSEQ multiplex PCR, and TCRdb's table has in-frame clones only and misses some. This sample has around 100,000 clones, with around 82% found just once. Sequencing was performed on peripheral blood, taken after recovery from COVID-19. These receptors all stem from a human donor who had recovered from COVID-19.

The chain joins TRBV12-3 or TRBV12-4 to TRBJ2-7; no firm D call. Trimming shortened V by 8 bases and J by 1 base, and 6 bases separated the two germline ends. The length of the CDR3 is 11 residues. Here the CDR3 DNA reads TGTGCCAGCGGGATGTCCTACGAGCAGTACTTC. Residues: CASGMSYEQYF.

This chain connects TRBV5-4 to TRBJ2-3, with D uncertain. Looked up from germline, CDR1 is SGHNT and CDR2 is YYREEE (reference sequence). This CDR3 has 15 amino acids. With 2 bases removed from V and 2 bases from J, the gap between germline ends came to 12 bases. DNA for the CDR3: TGTGCCAGCAGCTTTGATGGGTCCCTCACAGATACGCAGTATTTT. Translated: CASSFDGSLTDTQYF.

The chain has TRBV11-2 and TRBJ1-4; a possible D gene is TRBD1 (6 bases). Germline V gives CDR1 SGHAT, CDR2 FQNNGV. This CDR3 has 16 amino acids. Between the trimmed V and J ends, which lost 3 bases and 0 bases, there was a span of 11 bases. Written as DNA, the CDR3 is TGTGCCAGCAGCTTCGGACAGCGGGCAACTAATGAAAAACTGTTTTTT. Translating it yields CASSFGQRATNEKLFF. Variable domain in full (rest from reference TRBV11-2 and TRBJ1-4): EAGVAQSPRYKIIEKRQSVAFWCNPISGHATLYWYQQILGQGPKLLIQFQNNGVVDDSQLPKDRFSAERLKGVDSTLKIQPAKLEDSAVYLCASSFGQRATNEKLFFGSGTQLSVL.

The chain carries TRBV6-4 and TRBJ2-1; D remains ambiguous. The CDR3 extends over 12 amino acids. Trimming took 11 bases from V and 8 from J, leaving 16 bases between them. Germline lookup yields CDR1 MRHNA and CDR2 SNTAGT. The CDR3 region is CADQPGRYEQFF. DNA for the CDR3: TGTGCCGACCAGCCCGGGCGGTATGAGCAGTTCTTC.

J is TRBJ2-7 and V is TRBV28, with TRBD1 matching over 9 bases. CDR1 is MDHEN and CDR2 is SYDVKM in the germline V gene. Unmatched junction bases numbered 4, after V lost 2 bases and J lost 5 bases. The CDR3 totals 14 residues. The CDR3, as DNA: TGTGCCAGCAGTTTAGGGGACAGGGAGGACGAGCAGTACTTC. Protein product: CASSLGDREDEQYF. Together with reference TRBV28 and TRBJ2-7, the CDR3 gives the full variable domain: DVKVTQSSRYLVKRTGEKVFLECVQDMDHENMFWYRQDPGLGLRLIYFSYDVKMKEKGDIPEGYSVSREKKERFSLILESASTNQTSMYLCASSLGDREDEQYFGPGTRLTVT.

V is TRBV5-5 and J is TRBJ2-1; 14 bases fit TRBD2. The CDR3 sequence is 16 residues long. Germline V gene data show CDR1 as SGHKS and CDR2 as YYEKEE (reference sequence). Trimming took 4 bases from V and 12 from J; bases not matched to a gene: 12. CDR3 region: CASSSGRGLAGVGQFF. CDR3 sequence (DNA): TGTGCCAGCAGCAGCGGCAGGGGACTAGCGGGAGTTGGGCAGTTCTTC.

CDR3 sequence: CASSLVQEKLFF. For the CDR3, the DNA is TGTGCCAGCAGCTTAGTCCAAGAAAAACTGTTTTTT. The V call is TRBV7-9, the J call TRBJ1-4; no reliable D call. Trimming removed 1 base at V and 8 bases at J, with 5 bases between. The CDR3 runs to 12 residues. In germline, CDR1 is SEHNR, CDR2 FQNEAQ (reference sequence).

The DNA for the CDR3 is TGTGCCAGCAGTCAGGGGGGCCGGGAAGCTTTCTTT. This sequence encodes CASSQGGREAFF. The chain combines TRBV6-2 or TRBV6-3 with TRBJ1-1, with TRBD1 matching 7 bases. CDR3 length: 12 amino acids. Per the germline V gene, CDR1 is MNHEY and CDR2 is SVGEGT. V gave up 5 bases and J gave up 8 bases; unmatched junction bases: 5.

CDR3 sequence reads: CASSFEAGGNYNEQFF. The CDR3 DNA follows: TGTGCCAGCAGCTTTGAGGCGGGAGGAAACTACAATGAGCAGTTCTTC. The genes are TRBV5-6 and TRBJ2-1, with TRBD2 identical over 8 bases. The V gene end was trimmed by 2 bases and the J gene end by 3 bases; junction bases not matched to a gene: 7. CDR3 length equals 16 residues. Per germline, CDR1 SGHDT and CDR2 YYEEEE.

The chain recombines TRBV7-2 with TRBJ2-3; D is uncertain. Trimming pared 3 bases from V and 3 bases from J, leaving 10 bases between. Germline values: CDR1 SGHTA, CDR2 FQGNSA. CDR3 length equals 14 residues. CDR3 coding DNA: TGTGCCAGCAGCTTTGGAACCCGGACAGATACGCAGTATTTT. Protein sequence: CASSFGTRTDTQYF.

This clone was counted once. The CDR3 sequence: CASSLKGKGSYNEQFF. CDR3 DNA: TGTGCCAGCAGTTTAAAGGGGAAGGGTTCCTACAATGAGCAGTTCTTC. J is TRBJ2-1 and V is TRBV27, with a tentative D call TRBD1 (5 bases). Trimming took off 2 bases at V and 1 base at J, with 12 bases between the two ends. Germline V lookup: CDR1 MNHEY, CDR2 SMNVEV (reference sequence). This CDR3 is 16 amino acids long.

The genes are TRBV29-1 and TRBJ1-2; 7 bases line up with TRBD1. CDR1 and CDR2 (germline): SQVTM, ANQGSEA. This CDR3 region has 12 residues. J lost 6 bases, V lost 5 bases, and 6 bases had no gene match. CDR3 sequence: CSVKTGSNGYTF. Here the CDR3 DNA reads TGCAGCGTTAAGACAGGGTCGAATGGCTACACCTTC.

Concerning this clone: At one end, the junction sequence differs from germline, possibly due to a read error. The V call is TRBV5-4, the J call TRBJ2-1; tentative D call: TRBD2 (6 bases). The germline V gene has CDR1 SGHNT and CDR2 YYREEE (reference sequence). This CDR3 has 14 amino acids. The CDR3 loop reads CASSFRGGSNGQFF. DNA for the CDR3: TGTGCCAGCAGCTTTCGAGGAGGGTCAAATGGGCAGTTCTTC.

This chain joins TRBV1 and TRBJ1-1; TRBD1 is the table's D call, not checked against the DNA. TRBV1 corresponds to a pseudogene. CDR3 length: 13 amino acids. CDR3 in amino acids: CTRWGQSNTEAFF. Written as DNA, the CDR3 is TGCACCAGGTGGGGACAGAGCAACACTGAAGCTTTCTTT.

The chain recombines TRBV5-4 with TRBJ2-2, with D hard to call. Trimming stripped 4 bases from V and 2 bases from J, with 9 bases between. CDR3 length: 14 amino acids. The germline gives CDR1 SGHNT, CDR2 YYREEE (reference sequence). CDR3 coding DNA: TGTGCCAGCAGCCTCGGGCATAACACCGGGGAGCTGTTTTTT. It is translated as CASSLGHNTGELFF.

CDR3 sequence (DNA): TGTGCCAGCAGTCGGGACAGGGGGGTCGAGCAGTACTTC. Translated, it gives CASSRDRGVEQYF. This chain connects TRBV6-2 or TRBV6-3 to TRBJ2-7, with TRBD1 identical over 11 bases. The V gene end was trimmed by 5 bases and the J gene end by 6 bases; junction bases not matched to a gene: 3. Germline-derived CDR1 and CDR2 are MNHEY and SVGEGT. The CDR3 loop spans 13 amino acids.

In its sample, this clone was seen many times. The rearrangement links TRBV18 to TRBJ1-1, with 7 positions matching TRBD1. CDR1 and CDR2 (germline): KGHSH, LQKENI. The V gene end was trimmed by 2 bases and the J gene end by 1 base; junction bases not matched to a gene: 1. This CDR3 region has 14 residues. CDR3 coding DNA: TGTGCCAGCTCACCAGACAGGGAGAACACTGAAGCTTTCTTT. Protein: CASSPDRENTEAFF. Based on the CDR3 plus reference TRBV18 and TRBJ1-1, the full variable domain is NAGVMQNPRHLVRRRGQEARLRCSPMKGHSHVYWYRQLPEEGLKFMVYLQKENIIDESGMPKERFSAEFPKEGPSILRIQQVVRGDSAAYFCASSPDRENTEAFFGQGTRLTVV.

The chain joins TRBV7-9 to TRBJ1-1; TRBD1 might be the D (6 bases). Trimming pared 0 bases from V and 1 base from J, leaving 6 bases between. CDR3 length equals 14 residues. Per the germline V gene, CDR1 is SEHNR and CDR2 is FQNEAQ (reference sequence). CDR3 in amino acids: CASSLAQGNTEAFF. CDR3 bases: TGTGCCAGCAGCTTAGCACAGGGGAACACTGAAGCTTTCTTT.

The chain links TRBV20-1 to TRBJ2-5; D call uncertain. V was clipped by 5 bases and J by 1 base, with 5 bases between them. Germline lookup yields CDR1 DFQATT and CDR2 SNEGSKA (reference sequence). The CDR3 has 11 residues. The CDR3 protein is CSAWSQETQYF. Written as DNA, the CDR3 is TGCAGTGCTTGGTCCCAAGAGACCCAGTACTTC.

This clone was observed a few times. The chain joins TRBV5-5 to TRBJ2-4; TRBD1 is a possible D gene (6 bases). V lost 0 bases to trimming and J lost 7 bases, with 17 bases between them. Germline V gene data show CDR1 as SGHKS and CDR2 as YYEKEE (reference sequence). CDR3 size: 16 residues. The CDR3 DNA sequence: TGTGCCAGCAGCTTGGCCTTAGGGACAATCATTAACATTCAGTACTTC. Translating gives CASSLALGTIINIQYF. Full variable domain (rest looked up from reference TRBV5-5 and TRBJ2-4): DAGVTQSPTHLIKTRGQQVTLRCSPISGHKSVSWYQQVLGQGPQFIFQYYEKEERGRGNFPDRFSARQFPNYSSELNVNALLLGDSALYLCASSLALGTIINIQYFGAGTRLSVL.

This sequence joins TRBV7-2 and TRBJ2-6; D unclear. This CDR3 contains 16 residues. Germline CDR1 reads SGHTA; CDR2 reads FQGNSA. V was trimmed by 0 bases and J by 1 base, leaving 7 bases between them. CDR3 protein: CASSLAPSSGANVLTF. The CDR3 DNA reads TGTGCCAGCAGCTTAGCACCTAGTTCTGGGGCCAACGTCCTGACTTTC.

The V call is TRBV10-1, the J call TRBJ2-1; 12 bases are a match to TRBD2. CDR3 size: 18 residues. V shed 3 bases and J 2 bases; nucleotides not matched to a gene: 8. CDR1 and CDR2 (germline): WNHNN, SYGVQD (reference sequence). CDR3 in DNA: TGCGCCAGCAGTGAATCTAGCGGGGGGGGAATGACCTACAATGAGCAGTTCTTC. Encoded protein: CASSESSGGGMTYNEQFF.

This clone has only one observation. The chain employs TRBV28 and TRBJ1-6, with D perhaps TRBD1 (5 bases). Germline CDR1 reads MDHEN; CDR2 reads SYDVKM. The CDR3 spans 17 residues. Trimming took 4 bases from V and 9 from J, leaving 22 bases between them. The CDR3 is CASSSLTGTLGGSPLHF. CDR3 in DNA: TGTGCCAGCAGTTCCCTTACAGGAACTCTGGGAGGTTCACCCCTCCACTTT.

CDR3 protein: CASSLGTRVFGSYNEQFF. In DNA, the CDR3 is TGTGCCAGCAGCTTGGGGACCAGGGTGTTCGGATCCTACAATGAGCAGTTCTTC. The chain uses TRBV5-5 and TRBJ2-1; D might be TRBD1 (5 bases). The V end was cut by 0 bases, the J end by 1 base, with 17 bases between. The CDR3 spans 18 residues. CDR1 SGHKS and CDR2 YYEKEE come from the germline V gene (reference sequence).

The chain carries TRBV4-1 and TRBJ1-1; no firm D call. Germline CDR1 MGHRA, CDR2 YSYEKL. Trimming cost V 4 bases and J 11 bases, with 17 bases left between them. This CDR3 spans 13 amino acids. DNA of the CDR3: TGCGCCAGCAGCCCACCCGGGCAGCCAGTGGCTTTCTTT. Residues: CASSPPGQPVAFF.

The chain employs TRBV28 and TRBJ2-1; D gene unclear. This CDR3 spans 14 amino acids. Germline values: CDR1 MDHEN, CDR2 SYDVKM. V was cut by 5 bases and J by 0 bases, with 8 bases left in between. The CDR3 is CASSRGDSYNEQFF. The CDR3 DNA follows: TGTGCCAGCAGTCGTGGGGACTCCTACAATGAGCAGTTCTTC.

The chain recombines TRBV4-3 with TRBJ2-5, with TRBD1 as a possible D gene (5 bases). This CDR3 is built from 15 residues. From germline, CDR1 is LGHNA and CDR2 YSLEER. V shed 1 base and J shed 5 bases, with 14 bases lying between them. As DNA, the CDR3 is TGCGCCAGCAGCCAAGTATACCAGGGAAGGGAGACCCAGTACTTC. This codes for CASSQVYQGRETQYF.

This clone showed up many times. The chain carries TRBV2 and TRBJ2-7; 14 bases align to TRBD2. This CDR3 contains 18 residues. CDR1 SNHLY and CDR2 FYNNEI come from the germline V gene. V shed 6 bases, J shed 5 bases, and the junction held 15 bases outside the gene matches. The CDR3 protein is CASSFTSGTSGRRNEQYF. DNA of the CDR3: TGTGCCAGCAGCTTTACCTCCGGGACTAGCGGGAGACGGAACGAGCAGTACTTC. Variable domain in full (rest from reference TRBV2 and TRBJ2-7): EPEVTQTPSHQVTQMGQEVILRCVPISNHLYFYWYRQILGQKVEFLVSFYNNEISEKSEIFDDQFSVERPDGSNFTLKIRSTKLEDSAMYFCASSFTSGTSGRRNEQYFGPGTRLTVT.

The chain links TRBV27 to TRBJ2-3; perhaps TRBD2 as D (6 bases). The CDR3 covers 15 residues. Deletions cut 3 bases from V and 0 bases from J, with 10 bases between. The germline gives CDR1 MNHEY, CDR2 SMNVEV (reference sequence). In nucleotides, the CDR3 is TGTGCCAGCAGTTTTGGAGGGGACAGCACAGATACGCAGTATTTT. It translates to CASSFGGDSTDTQYF.

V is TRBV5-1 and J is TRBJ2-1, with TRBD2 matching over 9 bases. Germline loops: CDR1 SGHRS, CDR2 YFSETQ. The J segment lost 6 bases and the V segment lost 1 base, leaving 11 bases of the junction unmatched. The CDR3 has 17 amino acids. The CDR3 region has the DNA TGCGCCAGCAGCTTGCAAGCCAGGGCGGGAGGGGGCAATGAGCAGTTCTTC. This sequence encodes CASSLQARAGGGNEQFF.

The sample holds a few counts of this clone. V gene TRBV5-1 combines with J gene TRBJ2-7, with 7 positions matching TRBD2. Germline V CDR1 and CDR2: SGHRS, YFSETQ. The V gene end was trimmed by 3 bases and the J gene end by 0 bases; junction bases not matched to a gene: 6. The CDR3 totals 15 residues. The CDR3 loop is CASSWTRGSSYEQYF. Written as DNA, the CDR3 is TGCGCCAGCAGCTGGACCCGCGGGAGCTCCTACGAGCAGTACTTC. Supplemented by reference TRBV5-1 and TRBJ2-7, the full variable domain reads KAGVTQTPRYLIKTRGQQVTLSCSPISGHRSVSWYQQTPGQGLQFLFEYFSETQRNKGNFPGRFSGRQFSNSRSEMNVSTLELGDSALYLCASSWTRGSSYEQYFGPGTRLTVT.